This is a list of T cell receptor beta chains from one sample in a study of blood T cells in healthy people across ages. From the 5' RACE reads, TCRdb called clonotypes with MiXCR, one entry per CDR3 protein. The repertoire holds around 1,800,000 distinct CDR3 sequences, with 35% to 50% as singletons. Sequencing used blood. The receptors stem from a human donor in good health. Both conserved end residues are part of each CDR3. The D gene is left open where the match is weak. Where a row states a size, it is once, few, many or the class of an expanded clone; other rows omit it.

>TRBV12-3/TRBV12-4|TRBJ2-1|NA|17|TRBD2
TGTGCCAGCAGTTTACCTACGGGGGGATCGGGCTACAATGAGCAGTTCTTC
CASSLPTGGSGYNEQFF
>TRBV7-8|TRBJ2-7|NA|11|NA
TGTGCCAGCAGCCGTCACGGCGAGCAGTACTTC
CASSRHGEQYF
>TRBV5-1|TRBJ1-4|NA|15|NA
TGCGCCAGCAGCTTGAACACGGAACTTAATGAAAAACTGTTTTTT
CASSLNTELNEKLFF
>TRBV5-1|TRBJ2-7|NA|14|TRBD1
TGCGCCAGCAGCTTGGGAGCTAAGGGGGCTGAGCAGTACTTC
CASSLGAKGAEQYF
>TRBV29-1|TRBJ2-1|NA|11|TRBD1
TGCAGCGTGTATGTCGGGGACAGGGAGATCTTC
CSVYVGDREIF
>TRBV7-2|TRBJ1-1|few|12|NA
TGTGCCAGCAGCTTAACATCCACTGAAGCTTTCTTT
CASSLTSTEAFF
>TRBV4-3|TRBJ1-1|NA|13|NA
TGCGCCAGCAGCCAGGGTTCGGGCATTGAAGCTTTCTTT
CASSQGSGIEAFF
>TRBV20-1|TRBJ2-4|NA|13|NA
TGCAGTGGGGGATGGGGTCAGGGTAACATTCAGTACTTC
CSGGWGQGNIQYF
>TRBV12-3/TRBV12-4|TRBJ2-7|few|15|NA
TGTGCCAGCAGTTTAACCAGGCCTGGGTGGGACGAGCAGTACTTC
CASSLTRPGWDEQYF
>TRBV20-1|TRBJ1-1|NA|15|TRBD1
TGCAGTGCTAGAAACTCAAGGGGGACAGGGGCCGAAGCTTTCTTT
CSARNSRGTGAEAFF
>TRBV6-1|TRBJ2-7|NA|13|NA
TGTGCCAGCAGTGAACCCAGTTATTTCGAGCAGTACTTC
CASSEPSYFEQYF
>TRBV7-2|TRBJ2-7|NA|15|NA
TGTGCCAGCAGCTTATCCACAGTAGGTCACTACGAGCAGTACTTC
CASSLSTVGHYEQYF
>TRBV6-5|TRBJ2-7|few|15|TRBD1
TGTGCCAGCAGCCGGACAGGAAAACTATTCTACGAGCAGTACTTC
CASSRTGKLFYEQYF
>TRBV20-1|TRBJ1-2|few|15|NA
TGCAGTGCTACAGAAGGGCCCCATGATTTGGATGGCTACACCTTC
CSATEGPHDLDGYTF
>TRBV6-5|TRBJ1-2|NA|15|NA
TGTGCCAGCAGGGCGGAAGGGGACGGTGGCTATGGCTACACCTTC
CASRAEGDGGYGYTF
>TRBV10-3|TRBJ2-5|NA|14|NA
TGTGCCACCAGCCCTGGGACCCAGAAAGAGACCCAGTACTTC
CATSPGTQKETQYF